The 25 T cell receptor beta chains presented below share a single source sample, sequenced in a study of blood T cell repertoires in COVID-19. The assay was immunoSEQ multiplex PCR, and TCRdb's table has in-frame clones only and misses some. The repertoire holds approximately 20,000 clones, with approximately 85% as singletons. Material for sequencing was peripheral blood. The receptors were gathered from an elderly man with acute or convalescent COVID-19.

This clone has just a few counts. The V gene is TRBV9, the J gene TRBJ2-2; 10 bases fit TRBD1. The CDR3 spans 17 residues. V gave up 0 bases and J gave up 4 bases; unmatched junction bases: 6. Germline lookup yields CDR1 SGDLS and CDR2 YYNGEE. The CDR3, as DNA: TGTGCCAGCAGCGTAGGTGGGGACAGGGGCGTCACCGGGGAGCTGTTTTTT. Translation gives CASSVGGDRGVTGELFF.

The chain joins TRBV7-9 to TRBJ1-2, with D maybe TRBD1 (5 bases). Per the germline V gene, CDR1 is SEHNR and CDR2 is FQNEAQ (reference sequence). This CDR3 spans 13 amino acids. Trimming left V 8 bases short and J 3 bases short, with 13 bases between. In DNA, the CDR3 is TGTGCCAGCCAGGGACGGGGGGACTATGGCTACACCTTC. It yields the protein CASQGRGDYGYTF. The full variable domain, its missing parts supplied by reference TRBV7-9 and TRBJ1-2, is DTGVSQNPRHKITKRGQNVTFRCDPISEHNRLYWYRQTLGQGPEFLTYFQNEAQLEKSRLLSDRFSAERPKGSFSTLEIQRTEQGDSAMYLCASQGRGDYGYTFGSGTRLTVV.

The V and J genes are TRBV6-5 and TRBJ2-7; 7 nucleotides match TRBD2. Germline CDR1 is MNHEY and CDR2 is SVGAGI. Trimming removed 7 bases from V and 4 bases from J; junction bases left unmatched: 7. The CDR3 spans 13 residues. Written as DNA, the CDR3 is TGTGCCAGCATCGGGACGGGGGGATACGAGCAGTACTTC. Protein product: CASIGTGGYEQYF.

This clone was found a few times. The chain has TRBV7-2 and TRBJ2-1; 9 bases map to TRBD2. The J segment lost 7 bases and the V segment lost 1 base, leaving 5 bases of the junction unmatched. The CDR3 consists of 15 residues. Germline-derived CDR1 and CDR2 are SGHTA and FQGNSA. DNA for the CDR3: TGTGCCAGCAGCTTAGGAGCGGGGGGTATGAATGAGCAGTTCTTC. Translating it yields CASSLGAGGMNEQFF.

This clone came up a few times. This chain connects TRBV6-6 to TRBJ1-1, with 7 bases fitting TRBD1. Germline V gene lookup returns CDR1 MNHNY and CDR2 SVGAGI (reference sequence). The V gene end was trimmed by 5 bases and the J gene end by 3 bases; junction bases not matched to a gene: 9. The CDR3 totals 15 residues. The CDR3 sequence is CASSQRDRADTEAFF. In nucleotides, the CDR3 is TGTGCCAGCAGTCAGAGAGACAGGGCGGACACTGAAGCTTTCTTT.

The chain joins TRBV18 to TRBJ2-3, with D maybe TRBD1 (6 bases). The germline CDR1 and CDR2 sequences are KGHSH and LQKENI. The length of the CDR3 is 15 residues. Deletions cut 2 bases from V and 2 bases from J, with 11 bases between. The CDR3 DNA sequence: TGTGCCAGCTCACCAGCCAGGGGTACCACAGATACGCAGTATTTT. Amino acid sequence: CASSPARGTTDTQYF.

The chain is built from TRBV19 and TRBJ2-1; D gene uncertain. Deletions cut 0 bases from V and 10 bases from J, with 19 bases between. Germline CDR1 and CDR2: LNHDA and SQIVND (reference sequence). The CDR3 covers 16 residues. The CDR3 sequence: CASSIDLFRRVEEQFF. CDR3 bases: TGTGCCAGTAGTATAGACTTATTTCGACGGGTGGAAGAGCAGTTCTTC. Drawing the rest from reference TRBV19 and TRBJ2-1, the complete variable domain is DGGITQSPKYLFRKEGQNVTLSCEQNLNHDAMYWYRQDPGQGLRLIYYSQIVNDFQKGDIAEGYSVSREKKESFPLTVTSAQKNPTAFYLCASSIDLFRRVEEQFFGPGTRLTVL.

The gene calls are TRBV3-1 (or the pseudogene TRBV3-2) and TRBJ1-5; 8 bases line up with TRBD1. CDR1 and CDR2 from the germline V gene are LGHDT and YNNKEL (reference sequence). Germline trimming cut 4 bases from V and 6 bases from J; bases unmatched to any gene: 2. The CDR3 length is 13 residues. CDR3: CASSPQGAQPQHF. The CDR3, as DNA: TGTGCCAGCAGCCCCCAGGGGGCTCAGCCCCAGCATTTT.

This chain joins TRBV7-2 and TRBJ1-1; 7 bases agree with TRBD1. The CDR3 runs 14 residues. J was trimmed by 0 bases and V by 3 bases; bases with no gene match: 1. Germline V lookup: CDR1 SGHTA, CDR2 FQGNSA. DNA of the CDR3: TGTGCCAGCAGCTTGGGGACAGTGAACACTGAAGCTTTCTTT. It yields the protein CASSLGTVNTEAFF.

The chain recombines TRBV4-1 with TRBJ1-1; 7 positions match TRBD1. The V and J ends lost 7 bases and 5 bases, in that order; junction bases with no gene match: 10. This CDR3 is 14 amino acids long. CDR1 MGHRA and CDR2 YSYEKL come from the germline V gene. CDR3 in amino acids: CASKLGQGVTEAFF. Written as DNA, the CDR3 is TGCGCCAGCAAACTAGGTCAGGGGGTGACTGAAGCTTTCTTT.

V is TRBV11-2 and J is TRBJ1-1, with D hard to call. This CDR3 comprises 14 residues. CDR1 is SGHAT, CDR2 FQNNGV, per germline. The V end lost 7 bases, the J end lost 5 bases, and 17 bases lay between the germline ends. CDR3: CASTPTRMETEAFF. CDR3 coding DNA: TGTGCCAGCACCCCGACCCGAATGGAGACTGAAGCTTTCTTT. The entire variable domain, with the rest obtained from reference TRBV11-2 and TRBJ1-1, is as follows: EAGVAQSPRYKIIEKRQSVAFWCNPISGHATLYWYQQILGQGPKLLIQFQNNGVVDDSQLPKDRFSAERLKGVDSTLKIQPAKLEDSAVYLCASTPTRMETEAFFGQGTRLTVV.

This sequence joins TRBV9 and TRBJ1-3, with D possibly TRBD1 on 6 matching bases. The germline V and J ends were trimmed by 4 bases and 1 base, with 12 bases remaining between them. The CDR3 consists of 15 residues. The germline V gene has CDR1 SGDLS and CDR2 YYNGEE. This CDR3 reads CASSTTGLSGNTIYF. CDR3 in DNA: TGTGCCAGCAGCACTACAGGGTTGTCTGGAAACACCATATATTTT.

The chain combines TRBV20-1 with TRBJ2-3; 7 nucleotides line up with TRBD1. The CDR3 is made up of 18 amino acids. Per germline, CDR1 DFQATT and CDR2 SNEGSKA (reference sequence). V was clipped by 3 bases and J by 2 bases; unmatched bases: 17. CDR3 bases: TGCAGTGCTAGTGGGATTGGACAGGCGACCTCGTCCACAGATACGCAGTATTTT. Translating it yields CSASGIGQATSSTDTQYF.

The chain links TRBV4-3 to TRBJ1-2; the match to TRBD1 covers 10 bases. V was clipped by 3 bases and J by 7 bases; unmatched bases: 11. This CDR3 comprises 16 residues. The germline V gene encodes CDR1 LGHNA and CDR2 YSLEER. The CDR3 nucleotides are TGCGCCAGCAGCCACCTTTCGACAGGGGGCATCGGTGGCTACACCTTC. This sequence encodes CASSHLSTGGIGGYTF.

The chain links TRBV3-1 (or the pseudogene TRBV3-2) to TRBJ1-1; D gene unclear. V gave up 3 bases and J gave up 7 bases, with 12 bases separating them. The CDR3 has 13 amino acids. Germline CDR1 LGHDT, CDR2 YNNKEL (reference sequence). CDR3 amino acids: CASSHDPTLEAFF. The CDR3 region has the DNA TGTGCCAGCAGCCATGATCCTACGCTTGAAGCTTTCTTT.

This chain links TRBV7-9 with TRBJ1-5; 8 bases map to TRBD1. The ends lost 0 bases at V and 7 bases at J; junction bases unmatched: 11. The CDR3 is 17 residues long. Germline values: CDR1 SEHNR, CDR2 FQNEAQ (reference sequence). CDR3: CASSLAAGGPTWQPQHF. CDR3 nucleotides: TGTGCCAGCAGCTTAGCCGCAGGGGGCCCCACGTGGCAGCCCCAGCATTTT.

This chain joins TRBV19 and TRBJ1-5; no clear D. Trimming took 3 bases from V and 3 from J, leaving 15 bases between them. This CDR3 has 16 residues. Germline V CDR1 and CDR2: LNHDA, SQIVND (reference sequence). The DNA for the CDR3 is TGTGCCAGTAGTATCTTTGCGGCCGAAATCAATCAGCCCCAGCATTTT. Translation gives CASSIFAAEINQPQHF.

The CDR3: CASSQGGGAAYNSPLHF. CDR3 coding DNA: TGCGCCAGCAGCCAAGGCGGGGGGGCCGCCTATAATTCACCCCTCCACTTT. The chain has TRBV4-1 and TRBJ1-6, with D maybe TRBD1 (6 bases). V lost 1 base and J 2 bases, leaving 12 bases between the germline ends. Germline CDR1 and CDR2: MGHRA and YSYEKL. The CDR3 loop spans 17 amino acids.

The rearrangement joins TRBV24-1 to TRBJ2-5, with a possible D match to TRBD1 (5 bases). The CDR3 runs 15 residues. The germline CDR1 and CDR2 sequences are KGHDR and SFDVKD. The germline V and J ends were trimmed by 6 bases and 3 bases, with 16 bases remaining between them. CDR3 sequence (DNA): TGTGCCACCAGTTCTAGGGGCCGAAGGGAAGAGACCCAGTACTTC. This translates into CATSSRGRREETQYF.

CDR3 coding DNA: TGTGCCATCAGTGAGTCTAGCACATCCTACGAGCAGTACTTC. The encoded protein is CAISESSTSYEQYF. The chain recombines TRBV10-3 with TRBJ2-7; D is unresolved. Trimming took 0 bases from V and 1 from J, leaving 7 bases between them. The germline gives CDR1 ENHRY, CDR2 SYGVKD. The CDR3 extends over 14 amino acids.

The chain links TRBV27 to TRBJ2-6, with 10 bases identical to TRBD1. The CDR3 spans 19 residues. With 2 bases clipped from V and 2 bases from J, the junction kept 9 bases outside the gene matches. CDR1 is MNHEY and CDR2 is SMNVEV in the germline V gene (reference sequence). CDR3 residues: CASSLRLGTGAPGANVLTF. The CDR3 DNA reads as TGTGCCAGCAGTTTAAGGCTCGGGACAGGGGCCCCTGGGGCCAACGTCCTGACTTTC.

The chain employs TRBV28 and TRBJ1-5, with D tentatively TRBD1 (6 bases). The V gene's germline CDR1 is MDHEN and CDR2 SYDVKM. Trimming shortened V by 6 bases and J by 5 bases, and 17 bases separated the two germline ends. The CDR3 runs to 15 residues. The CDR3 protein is CASRIGTPFYQPQHF. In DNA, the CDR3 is TGTGCCAGCAGGATCGGGACACCCTTTTATCAGCCCCAGCATTTT. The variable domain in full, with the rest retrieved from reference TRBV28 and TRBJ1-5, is DVKVTQSSRYLVKRTGEKVFLECVQDMDHENMFWYRQDPGLGLRLIYFSYDVKMKEKGDIPEGYSVSREKKERFSLILESASTNQTSMYLCASRIGTPFYQPQHFGDGTRLSIL.

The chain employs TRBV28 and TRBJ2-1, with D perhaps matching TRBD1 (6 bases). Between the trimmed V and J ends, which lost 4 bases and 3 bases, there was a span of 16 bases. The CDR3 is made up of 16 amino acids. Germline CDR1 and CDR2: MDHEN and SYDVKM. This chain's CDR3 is CASSYNTGPGYNEQFF. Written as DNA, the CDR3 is TGTGCCAGCAGTTACAACACAGGGCCCGGCTACAATGAGCAGTTCTTC.

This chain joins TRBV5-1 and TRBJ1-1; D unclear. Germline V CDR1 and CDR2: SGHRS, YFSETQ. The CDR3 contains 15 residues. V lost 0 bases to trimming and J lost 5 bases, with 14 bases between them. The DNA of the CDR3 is TGCGCCAGCAGCTTGGAGCCGGGTGCGGGGACTGAAGCTTTCTTT. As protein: CASSLEPGAGTEAFF.

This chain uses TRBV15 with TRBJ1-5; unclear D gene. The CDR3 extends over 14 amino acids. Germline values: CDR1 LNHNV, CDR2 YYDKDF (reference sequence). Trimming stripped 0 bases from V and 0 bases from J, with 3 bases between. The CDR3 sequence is CATSRDYSNQPQHF. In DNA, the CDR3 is TGTGCCACCAGCAGAGATTATAGCAATCAGCCCCAGCATTTT.